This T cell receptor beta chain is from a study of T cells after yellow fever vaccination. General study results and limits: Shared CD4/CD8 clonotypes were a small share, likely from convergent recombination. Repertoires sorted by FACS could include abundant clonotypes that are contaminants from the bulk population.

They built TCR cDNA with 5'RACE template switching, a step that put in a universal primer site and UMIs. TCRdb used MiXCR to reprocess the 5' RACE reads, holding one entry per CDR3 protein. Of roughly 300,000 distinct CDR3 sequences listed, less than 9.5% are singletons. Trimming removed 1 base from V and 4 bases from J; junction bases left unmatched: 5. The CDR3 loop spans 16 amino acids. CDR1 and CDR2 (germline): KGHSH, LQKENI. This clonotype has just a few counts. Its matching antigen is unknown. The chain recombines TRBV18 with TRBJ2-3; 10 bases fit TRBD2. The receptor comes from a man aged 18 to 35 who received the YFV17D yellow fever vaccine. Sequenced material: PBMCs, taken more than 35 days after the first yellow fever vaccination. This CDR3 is CASSPRLAGESDTQYF. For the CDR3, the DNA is TGTGCCAGCTCACCACGTCTAGCGGGGGAGTCAGATACGCAGTATTTT.